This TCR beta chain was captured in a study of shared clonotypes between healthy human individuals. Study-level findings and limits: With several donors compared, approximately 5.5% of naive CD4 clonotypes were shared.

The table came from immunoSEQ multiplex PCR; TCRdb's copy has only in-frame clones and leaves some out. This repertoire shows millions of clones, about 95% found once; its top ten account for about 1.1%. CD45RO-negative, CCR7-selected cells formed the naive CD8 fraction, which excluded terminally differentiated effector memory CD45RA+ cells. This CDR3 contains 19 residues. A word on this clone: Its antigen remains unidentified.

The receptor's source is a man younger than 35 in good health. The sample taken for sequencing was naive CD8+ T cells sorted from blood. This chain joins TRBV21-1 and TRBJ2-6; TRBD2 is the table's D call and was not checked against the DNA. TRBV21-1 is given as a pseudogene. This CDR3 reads CASSKEPQRTVSGANVLTF. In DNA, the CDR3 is TGTGCCAGCAGCAAAGAACCTCAGAGGACTGTCTCTGGGGCCAACGTCCTGACTTTC.